Listed below are T cell receptor beta chains from one sample, sequenced in a study of T cell clusters in autoimmune cytopenias. TCRdb reprocessed the multiplex PCR reads; each CDR3 protein has one entry and no DNA is given. The table for this sample gives 5,500 to 8,000 distinct CDR3 sequences. Separately, the same data were catalogued under a study of T cell repertoires in aging, cancer and after chemotherapy.

The sequencing sample was made of peripheral blood. These receptors were obtained from a human donor in good health. Both conserved end residues are part of each CDR3. The order of the fields is J gene, V gene, clone size, CDR3 protein. A clone size is listed for some rows: how often the clone was seen (once, few, many), or a class if it is expanded.

>TRBJ2-1|TRBV19|medium-sized
CASSSSGSNNEQFF
>TRBJ2-1|TRBV6-5|medium-sized
CASSVYGLDNEQFF
>TRBJ1-2|TRBV30|medium-sized
CAWSRFPSLGGYTF
>TRBJ2-1|TRBV30|-
CAWNRRQGTYNEQFF
>TRBJ1-1|TRBV12-3/TRBV12-4|-
CASSLRGVEAFF
>TRBJ1-5|TRBV18|-
CASSPGDSSNQPQHF
>TRBJ2-7|TRBV20-1|-
CSARDRPVHEQYF
>TRBJ2-1|TRBV6-4|-
CASSDTSGSYNEQFF
>TRBJ1-2|TRBV12-3/TRBV12-4|medium-sized
CASSPRTGVHGYTF
>TRBJ2-3|TRBV18|-
CASSSSSTSGSSDTQYF
>TRBJ1-6|TRBV6-1|-
CASSEAQTAYNSPLHF
>TRBJ1-5|TRBV6-5|medium-sized
CASRRTGGRDQPQHF
>TRBJ1-5|TRBV6-1|-
CASTPGGRGNQPQHF